The next 27 T cell receptor beta chains were all read from a single sample in a study of CD8 T cells in Susac syndrome. Random hexamers were used to reverse transcribe about 0.45 to 1 ug of RNA. TCRdb re-analysed the immunoSEQ multiplex PCR reads in MiXCR, keeping a single row per CDR3 protein. The data contain more than 110,000 distinct CDR3 sequences, 85% to 95% of them seen just once; the ten biggest clones take up 0.14%. Sequencing was done on a sample of CD4+ T cells from PBMCs. These receptors all stem from a human donor with Susac syndrome.

This clonotype showed up just a few times. This chain joins TRBV12-3 or TRBV12-4 and TRBJ2-6; D gene unclear. The CDR3 has 13 residues. The ends were cut back, 3 bases at V and 1 base at J, with 1 base in the middle. The chain's CDR3 is CASSFSGANVLTF. The CDR3, as DNA: TGTGCCAGCAGTTTTTCTGGGGCCAACGTCCTGACTTTC.

The J gene is TRBJ1-5, the V gene TRBV9, with 7 bases aligning to TRBD1. The CDR3 runs 14 residues. Germline V gene lookup returns CDR1 SGDLS and CDR2 YYNGEE. V shed 3 bases and J 2 bases; nucleotides not matched to a gene: 2. In nucleotides, the CDR3 is TGTGCCAGCAGCGCCGGACAGGGCAATCAGCCCCAGCATTTT. Amino acids: CASSAGQGNQPQHF.

The rearrangement links TRBV6-5 to TRBJ2-5; 9 bases are a match to TRBD1. This CDR3 is built from 15 residues. The trim removed 6 bases at V and 4 bases at J, leaving 9 bases unmatched. Germline values: CDR1 MNHEY, CDR2 SVGAGI. CDR3 loop: CASRRNRGRRETQYF. DNA of the CDR3: TGTGCCAGCAGGAGAAACAGGGGGCGCCGAGAGACCCAGTACTTC.

In its sample, this clonotype was seen once. This chain connects TRBV7-8 to TRBJ2-2; D is ambiguous. Germline CDR1 SGHVS, CDR2 FQNEAQ. V was trimmed by 0 bases and J by 6 bases, leaving 8 bases between them. The CDR3 sequence is 14 residues long. CDR3 loop: CASSLAGNAGELFF. The CDR3 DNA reads as TGTGCCAGCAGCTTAGCAGGGAATGCCGGGGAGCTGTTTTTT.

The V call is TRBV5-4, the J call TRBJ2-2; 9 nucleotides match TRBD2. CDR3 length: 15 amino acids. The germline CDR1 and CDR2 sequences are SGHNT and YYREEE (reference sequence). Germline trimming cut 4 bases from V and 5 bases from J; bases unmatched to any gene: 6. In DNA form, the CDR3 reads TGTGCCAGCAGCCCGCGGGAGGGTCGAACCGGGGAGCTGTTTTTT. It codes for CASSPREGRTGELFF.

CDR3 residues: CASSLGDLGYQETQYF. The CDR3 region has the DNA TGCGCCAGCAGCTTGGGGGACCTGGGATACCAAGAGACCCAGTACTTC. The rearrangement joins TRBV5-1 to TRBJ2-5; the D gene could be TRBD1 or TRBD2 (5 bases each). Per germline, CDR1 SGHRS and CDR2 YFSETQ. The CDR3 consists of 16 residues. V was pared by 0 bases and J by 0 bases, with 12 bases between.

The rearrangement joins TRBV11-2 to TRBJ1-1; 9 nucleotides line up with TRBD1. The CDR3 is 14 amino acids. V dropped 5 bases and J dropped 5; count of bases not matched to a gene: 6. Germline V gives CDR1 SGHAT, CDR2 FQNNGV. In nucleotides, the CDR3 is TGTGCCAGCAGCCCGGGGACAGGGCTAACTGAAGCTTTCTTT. The encoded protein is CASSPGTGLTEAFF. The full variable domain, with the rest looked up from reference TRBV11-2 and TRBJ1-1, is EAGVAQSPRYKIIEKRQSVAFWCNPISGHATLYWYQQILGQGPKLLIQFQNNGVVDDSQLPKDRFSAERLKGVDSTLKIQPAKLEDSAVYLCASSPGTGLTEAFFGQGTRLTVV.

The V gene is TRBV30, the J gene TRBJ1-2; no reliable D call. The CDR3 runs 15 residues. Trimming cost V 0 bases and J 8 bases, with 19 bases left between them. The germline CDR1 and CDR2 sequences are GTSNPN and SVGIG (reference sequence). CDR3: CAWSVASLPARGYTF. Written as DNA, the CDR3 is TGTGCCTGGAGTGTAGCGTCTCTGCCTGCCCGCGGCTACACCTTC.

V is TRBV28 and J is TRBJ2-1; D is perhaps TRBD1 (5 bases). V gave up 2 bases and J gave up 12 bases, with 11 bases separating them. Germline V gene lookup returns CDR1 MDHEN and CDR2 SYDVKM. CDR3 length: 12 residues. For the CDR3, the DNA is TGTGCCAGCAGTTTACCAGGGCTCGGGCAGTTCTTC. Its translation is CASSLPGLGQFF.

The chain uses TRBV28 and TRBJ2-7, with D perhaps matching TRBD2 (6 bases). The germline V and J ends were trimmed by 4 bases and 5 bases, with 9 bases remaining between them. There are 12 residues in the CDR3. Germline V lookup: CDR1 MDHEN, CDR2 SYDVKM. CDR3 in amino acids: CASSWGVHEQYF. CDR3 bases: TGTGCCAGCAGTTGGGGGGTCCACGAGCAGTACTTC.

CDR3 nucleotide sequence: TGTGCCAGCAGCCCAAACAGGACTAGCGGGGCTAAGCAGTTCTTC. It encodes CASSPNRTSGAKQFF. The chain couples TRBV7-9 to TRBJ2-1; 12 bases agree with TRBD2. V gave up 5 bases and J gave up 11 bases; unmatched junction bases: 10. The CDR3 extends over 15 amino acids. Germline V gene data show CDR1 as SEHNR and CDR2 as FQNEAQ (reference sequence).

The chain combines TRBV28 with TRBJ2-2, with D perhaps TRBD2 (6 bases). The CDR3 covers 14 residues. Germline values: CDR1 MDHEN, CDR2 SYDVKM. Trimming took 6 bases from V and 3 from J, leaving 11 bases between them. Here the CDR3 reads CASRPGGDTGELFF. The CDR3 DNA reads TGTGCCAGCAGACCCGGAGGGGACACCGGGGAGCTGTTTTTT.

The CDR3: CATSRDIRGYEQYF. For the CDR3, the DNA is TGTGCCACCAGCAGAGATATCAGGGGCTACGAGCAGTACTTC. The chain links TRBV15 to TRBJ2-7, with a possible D match to TRBD1 (6 bases). The CDR3 extends over 14 amino acids. Trimming took 0 bases from V and 3 from J, leaving 9 bases between them. CDR1 and CDR2 (germline): LNHNV, YYDKDF (reference sequence). The variable domain in full, with the rest retrieved from reference TRBV15 and TRBJ2-7, is DAMVIQNPRYQVTQFGKPVTLSCSQTLNHNVMYWYQQKSSQAPKLLFHYYDKDFNNEADTPDNFQSRRPNTSFCFLDIRSPGLGDTAMYLCATSRDIRGYEQYFGPGTRLTVT.

The V gene is TRBV3-1, the J gene TRBJ1-3; D is ambiguous. This CDR3 is built from 12 residues. V was shortened by 0 bases and J by 12 bases, with 9 bases between the two germline ends. The germline V gene encodes CDR1 LGHDT and CDR2 YNNKEL (reference sequence). The CDR3 DNA follows: TGTGCCAGCAGCCAAGATGAAGGATACATATATTTT. This encodes CASSQDEGYIYF.

V gene TRBV12-3 or TRBV12-4 combines with J gene TRBJ2-1; TRBD1 aligns across 9 bases. With 4 bases clipped from V and 7 bases from J, the junction kept 8 bases outside the gene matches. The CDR3 is made up of 15 amino acids. As DNA, the CDR3 is TGTGCCAGCAGTTGGGACAGGGCTCGGGGTAATGAGCAGTTCTTC. Encoded protein: CASSWDRARGNEQFF.

The rearrangement uses TRBV2 and TRBJ1-1, with D unresolved. The CDR3 is made up of 12 amino acids. Per the germline V gene, CDR1 is SNHLY and CDR2 is FYNNEI. The V and J ends lost 10 bases and 4 bases respectively, with 13 bases between them. The CDR3 DNA sequence: TGTGCCACCAGAAAGTTGAGCACTGAAGCTTTCTTT. Its translation: CATRKLSTEAFF.

This chain uses TRBV5-1 with TRBJ2-7; tentatively, D is TRBD1 or TRBD2 (5 bases each). Trimming stripped 5 bases from V and 0 bases from J, with 9 bases between. Germline assignment: CDR1 SGHRS and CDR2 YFSETQ. The CDR3 contains 13 residues. CDR3 sequence: CASRRDGSYEQYF. CDR3 nucleotides: TGCGCCAGCAGACGGGACGGCTCCTACGAGCAGTACTTC.

The chain couples TRBV14 to TRBJ1-1; the D gene is possibly TRBD1 (5 bases). Germline values: CDR1 SGHDN, CDR2 FVKESK. This CDR3 has 12 residues. The V end was cut by 4 bases, the J end by 7 bases, with 10 bases between. The CDR3 DNA is TGTGCCAGCAGCCGGAGGGACTATGAAGCTTTCTTT. It translates to CASSRRDYEAFF.

This rearrangement joins TRBV12-3 or TRBV12-4 to TRBJ1-2; D gene ambiguous. V was pared by 5 bases and J by 4 bases, with 8 bases between. The CDR3 length is 12 residues. CDR3 sequence (DNA): TGTGCCAGCAGTCCAAGGATCTATGGCTACACCTTC. Protein product: CASSPRIYGYTF.

The CDR3 loop is CASSLPGQGNTEAFF. In DNA form, the CDR3 reads TGTGCCAGCAGCTTGCCGGGACAGGGGAACACTGAAGCTTTCTTT. The chain combines TRBV7-9 with TRBJ1-1; 9 nucleotides match TRBD1. This CDR3 spans 15 amino acids. V lost 3 bases and J lost 1; bases outside the gene matches: 3. CDR1 is SEHNR and CDR2 is FQNEAQ in the germline V gene (reference sequence). The whole variable domain, filled in from reference TRBV7-9 and TRBJ1-1, reads DTGVSQNPRHKITKRGQNVTFRCDPISEHNRLYWYRQTLGQGPEFLTYFQNEAQLEKSRLLSDRFSAERPKGSFSTLEIQRTEQGDSAMYLCASSLPGQGNTEAFFGQGTRLTVV.

This clonotype was detected once. This CDR3 is CSARSSGTKYEQYF. DNA for the CDR3: TGCAGTGCTAGATCATCCGGGACAAAATACGAGCAGTACTTC. This chain joins TRBV20-1 and TRBJ2-7; TRBD1 is a possible D gene (6 bases). Looked up from germline, CDR1 is DFQATT and CDR2 is SNEGSKA (reference sequence). V lost 2 bases and J lost 4, with 15 bases in between. The CDR3 consists of 14 residues.

The chain uses TRBV10-3 and TRBJ1-1; a weak D match, TRBD1 (5 bases). The CDR3 has 14 amino acids. Germline CDR1 is ENHRY and CDR2 is SYGVKD. The V end was cut by 6 bases, the J end by 6 bases, with 17 bases between. CDR3 nucleotide sequence: TGTGCCATCAGATCTGCCACAGAGGGGTCTGAAGCTTTCTTT. It codes for CAIRSATEGSEAFF.

The chain recombines TRBV6-6 with TRBJ1-5; D is uncertain. CDR1 MNHNY and CDR2 SVGAGI come from the germline V gene (reference sequence). The CDR3 has 13 amino acids. Trimming removed 8 bases from V and 9 bases from J, with 17 bases in between. CDR3 sequence reads: CASFTPGPGPQHF. Written as DNA, the CDR3 is TGTGCCAGCTTCACTCCCGGCCCGGGGCCCCAGCATTTT.

The gene calls are TRBV30 and TRBJ2-7, with a weak D call TRBD2 (6 bases). The CDR3 length is 15 residues. Germline CDR1 is GTSNPN and CDR2 is SVGIG (reference sequence). With 4 bases removed from V and 5 bases from J, the gap between germline ends came to 21 bases. This chain's CDR3 is CAWTLKAGRSNEQYF. The CDR3 region has the DNA TGTGCCTGGACCCTCAAGGCGGGGAGGTCGAACGAGCAGTACTTC.

V and J are TRBV28 and TRBJ1-5; D gene unclear. CDR1 and CDR2 (germline): MDHEN, SYDVKM. Trimming shortened V by 6 bases and J by 0 bases, and 9 bases separated the two germline ends. The CDR3 consists of 14 residues. This CDR3 is CASRLSNSNQPQHF. The CDR3 DNA follows: TGTGCCAGCAGACTCAGCAATAGCAATCAGCCCCAGCATTTT.

The chain uses TRBV9 and TRBJ1-2; D not certain. The CDR3 length is 15 residues. Germline loops: CDR1 SGDLS, CDR2 YYNGEE. The V gene lost 0 bases and the J gene lost 6 bases, with 15 bases spanning the gap. The CDR3 loop reads CASSVGPVERNGYTF. The CDR3 nucleotides read TGTGCCAGCAGCGTAGGGCCGGTAGAAAGAAATGGCTACACCTTC. Variable domain in full (rest from reference TRBV9 and TRBJ1-2): DSGVTQTPKHLITATGQRVTLRCSPRSGDLSVYWYQQSLDQGLQFLIQYYNGEERAKGNILERFSAQQFPDLHSELNLSSLELGDSALYFCASSVGPVERNGYTFGSGTRLTVV.

The chain uses TRBV4-3 and TRBJ2-1; 9 bases align to TRBD1. The CDR3 loop spans 13 amino acids. Per the germline V gene, CDR1 is LGHNA and CDR2 is YSLEER. V lost 3 bases, J lost 8 bases, and 2 bases stayed unmatched. CDR3 region: CASSQRQGDEQFF. The CDR3 nucleotides are TGCGCCAGCAGCCAGCGACAGGGGGATGAGCAGTTCTTC.